Presented here are 8 T cell receptor beta chains from one specimen sequenced in a study of metastatic and nonmetastatic thyroid tumors. No treatment had been given to any patient before thyroid surgery. TCRdb reprocessed the PCR reads using MiXCR. This table has about 21,000 clones, approximately 16% appearing once. The specimen was tumor tissue. These receptors were obtained from a female donor with papillary thyroid cancer or a benign thyroid nodule (not recorded which). Some clones in this sample may be carry-over from other donors' samples.

Worth noting for this clone: At one end, the junction sequence differs from germline, possibly due to a read error. This sequence joins TRBV20-1 and TRBJ2-7; D is perhaps TRBD2 (6 bases). There are 15 residues in the CDR3. Germline CDR1 is DFQATT and CDR2 is SNEGSKA (reference sequence). CDR3 region: CSARTHGGISYEKYF. The CDR3 DNA reads TGCAGTGCTAGAACGCACGGCGGGATTTCCTACGAGAAGTACTTT.

This clone was seen ten or more times. The chain uses TRBV28 and TRBJ1-2; maybe TRBD1 (5 bases). Between the trimmed V and J ends, which lost 10 bases and 6 bases, there was a span of 21 bases. Germline assignment: CDR1 MDHEN and CDR2 SYDVKM. The CDR3 is 14 residues long. CDR3 residues: CAISKIRVGDGYTF. In DNA form, the CDR3 reads TGTGCCATCTCCAAGATCAGGGTCGGAGATGGCTACACCTTC.

This clone was observed at least ten times. V gene TRBV20-1 combines with J gene TRBJ2-7, with 10 bases that match TRBD1. Germline lookup yields CDR1 DFQATT and CDR2 SNEGSKA (reference sequence). There are 13 residues in the CDR3. CDR3 region: CSQSRDRGYEQYF. The CDR3 region has the DNA TGCAGCCAATCCCGGGACAGGGGCTACGAGCAGTACTTC.

The chain joins TRBV18 to TRBJ1-5, with TRBD1 matching over 7 bases. The germline V gene encodes CDR1 KGHSH and CDR2 LQKENI. The CDR3 consists of 16 residues. With V trimmed by 4 bases and J by 0 bases, 6 bases remained unmatched. The CDR3, as DNA: TGTGCCAGCTCACTAACAGGGGCGTTTAGCAATCAGCCCCAGCATTTT. Protein sequence: CASSLTGAFSNQPQHF.

This clone was observed at least ten times. The gene calls are TRBV27 and TRBJ1-1; D gene uncertain. Germline assignment: CDR1 MNHEY and CDR2 SMNVEV (reference sequence). The ends were cut back, 3 bases at V and 1 base at J, with 9 bases in the middle. The CDR3 spans 14 residues. CDR3 loop: CASSLTWRNTEAFF. In nucleotides, the CDR3 is TGTGCCAGCAGTTTGACATGGAGGAACACTGAAGCTTTCTTT.

This clone was detected many times. V gene TRBV5-1 combines with J gene TRBJ1-2; D gene uncertain. The V gene's germline CDR1 is SGHRS and CDR2 YFSETQ. The CDR3 runs 15 residues. Trimming cost V 0 bases and J 4 bases, with 13 bases left between them. The CDR3 sequence is CASSLAGVVGYGYTF. CDR3 nucleotides: TGCGCCAGCAGCTTGGCTGGGGTAGTGGGCTATGGCTACACCTTC.

On this clone itself: The junction departs from the called germline gene at one end, perhaps through a read error. The V call is TRBV7-6, the J call TRBJ2-5, with TRBD2 matching over 8 bases. CDR3 size: 14 residues. The germline gives CDR1 SGHVS, CDR2 FNYEAQ. The CDR3 is CASSQGGTRENQYF. CDR3 nucleotides: TGCGCCAGCAGCCAAGGGGGGACTAGGGAAAACCAGTACTTC.

Concerning this clone itself: Lacking the conserved final phenylalanine or tryptophan, this CDR3 likely reflects a read error. The rearrangement links TRBV11-1 to TRBJ2-1, with 11 nucleotides matching TRBD2. This CDR3 is built from 16 residues. From germline, CDR1 is SGHAT and CDR2 FQDESV (reference sequence). With V trimmed by 4 bases and J by 8 bases, 10 bases remained unmatched. The CDR3, as DNA: TGTGCCAGCAGCTCCAATAGCGGGGGGGCCATTGATGAGCAGTTCCTC. This encodes CASSSNSGGAIDEQFL.